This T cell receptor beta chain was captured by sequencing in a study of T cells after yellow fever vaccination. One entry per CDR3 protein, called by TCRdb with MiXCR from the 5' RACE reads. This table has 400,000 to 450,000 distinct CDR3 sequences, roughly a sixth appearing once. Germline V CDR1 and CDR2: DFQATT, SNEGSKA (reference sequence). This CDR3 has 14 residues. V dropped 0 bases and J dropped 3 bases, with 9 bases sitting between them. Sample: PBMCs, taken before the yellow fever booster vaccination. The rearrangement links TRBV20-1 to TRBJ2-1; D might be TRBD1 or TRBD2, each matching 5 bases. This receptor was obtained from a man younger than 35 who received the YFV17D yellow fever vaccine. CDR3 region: CSARDGGNYNEQFF. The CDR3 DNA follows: TGCAGTGCTAGAGATGGGGGTAACTACAATGAGCAGTTCTTC.